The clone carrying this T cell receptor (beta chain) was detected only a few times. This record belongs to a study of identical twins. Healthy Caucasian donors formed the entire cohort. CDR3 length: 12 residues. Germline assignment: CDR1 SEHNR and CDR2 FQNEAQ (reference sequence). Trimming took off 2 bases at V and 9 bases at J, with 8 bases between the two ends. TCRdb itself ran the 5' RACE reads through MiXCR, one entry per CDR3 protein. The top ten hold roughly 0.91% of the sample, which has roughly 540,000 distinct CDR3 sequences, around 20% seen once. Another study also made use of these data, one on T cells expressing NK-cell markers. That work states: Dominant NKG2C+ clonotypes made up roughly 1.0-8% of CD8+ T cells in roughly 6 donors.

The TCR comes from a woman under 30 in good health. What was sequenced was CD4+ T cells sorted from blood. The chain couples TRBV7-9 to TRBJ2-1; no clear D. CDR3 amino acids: CASSLSLSEQFF. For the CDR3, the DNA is TGTGCCAGCAGCTTATCCTTGAGTGAGCAGTTCTTC.